This record looks at one TCR beta chain sequence and its context. TEMRA cells underwent FACS enrichment and CD8+ and CD4+ T cells underwent negative isolation. An input of about 0.5 to 1 ug of RNA was subjected to reverse transcription using random hexamers. TCRdb processed the immunoSEQ multiplex PCR reads anew with MiXCR; each CDR3 protein has one entry. This table has approximately 110,000 distinct CDR3 sequences, just under 95% appearing once. This sample is part of a study of CD8 T cells in Susac syndrome. The CDR3 sequence is 16 residues long. The ends lost 4 bases at V and 8 bases at J; junction bases unmatched: 10. Germline V gene data show CDR1 as SGHDT and CDR2 as YYEEEE.

The V and J genes are TRBV5-6 and TRBJ2-1; 12 bases map to TRBD2. The sequence derives from a human donor in good health. Sequencing was performed on CD4+ T cells from PBMCs. CDR3 sequence reads: CASSLWTSGVVDEQFF. The CDR3 DNA reads TGTGCCAGCAGCCTTTGGACTAGCGGGGTTGTGGATGAGCAGTTCTTC.